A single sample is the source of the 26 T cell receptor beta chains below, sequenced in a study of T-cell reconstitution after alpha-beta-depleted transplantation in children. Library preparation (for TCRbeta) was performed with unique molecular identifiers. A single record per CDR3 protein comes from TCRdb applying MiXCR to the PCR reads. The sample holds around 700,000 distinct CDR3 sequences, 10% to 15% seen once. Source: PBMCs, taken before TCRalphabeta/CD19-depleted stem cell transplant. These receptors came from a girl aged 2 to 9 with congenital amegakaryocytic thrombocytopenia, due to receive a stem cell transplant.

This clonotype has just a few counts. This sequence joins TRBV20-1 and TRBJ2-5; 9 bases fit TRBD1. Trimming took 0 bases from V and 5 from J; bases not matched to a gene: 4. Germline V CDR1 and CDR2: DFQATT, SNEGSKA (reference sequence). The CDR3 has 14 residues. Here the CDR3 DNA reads TGCAGTGCTAGAGATCCGGGGACAGGGGAGACCCAGTACTTC. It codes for CSARDPGTGETQYF.

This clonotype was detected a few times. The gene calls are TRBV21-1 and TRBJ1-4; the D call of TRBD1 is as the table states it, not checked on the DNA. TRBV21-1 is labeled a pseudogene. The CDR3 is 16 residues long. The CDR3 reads CASSTSTGESNEKLFF. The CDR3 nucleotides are TGTGCCAGCAGCACCTCGACAGGGGAGAGTAATGAAAAACTGTTTTTT.

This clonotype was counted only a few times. The CDR3: CASSLDRYRYEQYF. Here the CDR3 DNA reads TGTGCCAGCAGCTTAGATCGGTATCGCTACGAGCAGTACTTC. The chain combines TRBV11-2 with TRBJ2-7, with D unclear. The germline gives CDR1 SGHAT, CDR2 FQNNGV. This CDR3 spans 14 amino acids. Trimming pared 0 bases from V and 3 bases from J, leaving 9 bases between. Drawing the rest from reference TRBV11-2 and TRBJ2-7, the complete variable domain is EAGVAQSPRYKIIEKRQSVAFWCNPISGHATLYWYQQILGQGPKLLIQFQNNGVVDDSQLPKDRFSAERLKGVDSTLKIQPAKLEDSAVYLCASSLDRYRYEQYFGPGTRLTVT.

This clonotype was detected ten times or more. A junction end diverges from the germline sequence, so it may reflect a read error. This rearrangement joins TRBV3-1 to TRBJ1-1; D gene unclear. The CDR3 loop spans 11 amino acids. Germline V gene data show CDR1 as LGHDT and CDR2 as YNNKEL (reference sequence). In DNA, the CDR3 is TGTGCCAGCACCCAAGGATTTCGCGCTTTCTTT. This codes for CASTQGFRAFF.

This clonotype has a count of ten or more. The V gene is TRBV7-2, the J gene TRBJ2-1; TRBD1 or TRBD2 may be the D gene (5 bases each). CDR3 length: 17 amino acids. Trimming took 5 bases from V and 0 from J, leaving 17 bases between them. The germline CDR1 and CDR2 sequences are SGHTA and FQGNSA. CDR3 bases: TGTGCCAGCAGCCCCGAAACGGGGCGATTCTCCTACAATGAGCAGTTCTTC. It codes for CASSPETGRFSYNEQFF. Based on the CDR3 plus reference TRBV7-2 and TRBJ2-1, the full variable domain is GAGVSQSPSNKVTEKGKDVELRCDPISGHTALYWYRQSLGQGLEFLIYFQGNSAPDKSGLPSDRFSAERTGGSVSTLTIQRTQQEDSAVYLCASSPETGRFSYNEQFFGPGTRLTVL.

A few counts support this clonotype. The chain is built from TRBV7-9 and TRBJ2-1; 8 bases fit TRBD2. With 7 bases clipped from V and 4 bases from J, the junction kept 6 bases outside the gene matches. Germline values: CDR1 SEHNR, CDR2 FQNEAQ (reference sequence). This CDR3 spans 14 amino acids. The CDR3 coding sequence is TGTGCCAGCATCCATAGCGGGACTTACAATGAGCAGTTCTTC. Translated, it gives CASIHSGTYNEQFF. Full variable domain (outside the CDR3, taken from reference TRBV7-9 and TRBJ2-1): DTGVSQNPRHKITKRGQNVTFRCDPISEHNRLYWYRQTLGQGPEFLTYFQNEAQLEKSRLLSDRFSAERPKGSFSTLEIQRTEQGDSAMYLCASIHSGTYNEQFFGPGTRLTVL.

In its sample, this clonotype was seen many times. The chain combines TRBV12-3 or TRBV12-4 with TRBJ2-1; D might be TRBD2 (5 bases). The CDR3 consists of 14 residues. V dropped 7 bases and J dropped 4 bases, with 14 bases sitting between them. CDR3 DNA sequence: TGTGCCAGCAAGCTCGTCGGGGTTTACAATGAGCAGTTCTTC. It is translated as CASKLVGVYNEQFF.

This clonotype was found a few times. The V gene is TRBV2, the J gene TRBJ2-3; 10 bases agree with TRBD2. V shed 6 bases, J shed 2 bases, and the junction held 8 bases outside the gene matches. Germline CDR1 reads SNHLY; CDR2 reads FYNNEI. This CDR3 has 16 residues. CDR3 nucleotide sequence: TGTGCCAGCAGGGGGATACTAGCGGGGTACACAGATACGCAGTATTTT. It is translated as CASRGILAGYTDTQYF.

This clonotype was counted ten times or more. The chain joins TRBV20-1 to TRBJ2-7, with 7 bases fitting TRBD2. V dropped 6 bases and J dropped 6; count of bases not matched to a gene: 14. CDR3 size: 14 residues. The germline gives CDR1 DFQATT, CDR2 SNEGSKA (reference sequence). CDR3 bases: TGCAGTGCCCCCTCGTTTGCGGGAGCCCCCGAGCAGTACTTC. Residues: CSAPSFAGAPEQYF.

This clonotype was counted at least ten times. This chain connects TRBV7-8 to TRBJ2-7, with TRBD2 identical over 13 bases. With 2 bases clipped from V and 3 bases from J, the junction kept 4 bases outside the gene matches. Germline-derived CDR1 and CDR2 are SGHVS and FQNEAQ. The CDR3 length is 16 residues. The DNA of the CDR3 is TGTGCCAGCAGCTTAACTAGCGGGAGGGACTACTACGAGCAGTACTTC. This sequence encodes CASSLTSGRDYYEQYF. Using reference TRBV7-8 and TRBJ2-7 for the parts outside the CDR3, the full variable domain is GAGVSQSPRYKVAKRGQDVALRCDPISGHVSLFWYQQALGQGPEFLTYFQNEAQLDKSGLPSDRFFAERPEGSVSTLKIQRTQQEDSAVYLCASSLTSGRDYYEQYFGPGTRLTVT.

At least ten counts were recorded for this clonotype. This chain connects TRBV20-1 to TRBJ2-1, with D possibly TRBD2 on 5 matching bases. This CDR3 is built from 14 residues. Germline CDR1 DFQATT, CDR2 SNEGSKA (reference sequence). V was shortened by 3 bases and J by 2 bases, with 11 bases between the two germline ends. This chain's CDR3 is CSASSQRTYNEQFF. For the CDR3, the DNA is TGCAGTGCTAGTAGCCAGCGGACCTACAATGAGCAGTTCTTC.

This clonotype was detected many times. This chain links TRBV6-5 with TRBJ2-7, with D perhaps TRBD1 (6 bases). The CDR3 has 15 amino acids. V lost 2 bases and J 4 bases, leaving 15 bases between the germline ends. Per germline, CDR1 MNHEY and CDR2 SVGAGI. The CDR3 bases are TGTGCCAGCAGTTACCAGGGGTCGGAATTTTACGAGCAGTACTTC. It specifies CASSYQGSEFYEQYF.

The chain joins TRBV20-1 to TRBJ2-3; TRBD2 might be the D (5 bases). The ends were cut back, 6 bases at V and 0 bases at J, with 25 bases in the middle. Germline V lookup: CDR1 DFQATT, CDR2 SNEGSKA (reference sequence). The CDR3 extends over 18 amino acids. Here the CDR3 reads CSAPVWLARARSTDTQYF. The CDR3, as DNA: TGCAGTGCCCCGGTGTGGTTGGCGAGGGCTCGGAGCACAGATACGCAGTATTTT.

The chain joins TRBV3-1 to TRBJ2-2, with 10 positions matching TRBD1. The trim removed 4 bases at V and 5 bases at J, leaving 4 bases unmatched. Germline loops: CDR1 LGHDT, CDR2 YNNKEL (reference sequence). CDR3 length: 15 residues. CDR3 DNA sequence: TGTGCCAGCAGCCGCCTGGGACAGGGGACCGGGGAGCTGTTTTTT. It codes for CASSRLGQGTGELFF. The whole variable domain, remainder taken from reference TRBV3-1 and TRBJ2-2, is DTAVSQTPKYLVTQMGNDKSIKCEQNLGHDTMYWYKQDSKKFLKIMFSYNNKELIINETVPNRFSPKSPDKAHLNLHINSLELGDSAVYFCASSRLGQGTGELFFGEGSRLTVL.

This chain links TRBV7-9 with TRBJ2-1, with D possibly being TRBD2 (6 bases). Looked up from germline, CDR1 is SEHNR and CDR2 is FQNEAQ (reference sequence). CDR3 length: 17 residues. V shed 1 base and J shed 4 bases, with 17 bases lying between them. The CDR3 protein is CASSLDRRVLPYNEQFF. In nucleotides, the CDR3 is TGTGCCAGCAGCTTAGATCGGAGGGTACTACCTTACAATGAGCAGTTCTTC. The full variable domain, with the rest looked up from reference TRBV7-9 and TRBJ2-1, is DTGVSQNPRHKITKRGQNVTFRCDPISEHNRLYWYRQTLGQGPEFLTYFQNEAQLEKSRLLSDRFSAERPKGSFSTLEIQRTEQGDSAMYLCASSLDRRVLPYNEQFFGPGTRLTVL.

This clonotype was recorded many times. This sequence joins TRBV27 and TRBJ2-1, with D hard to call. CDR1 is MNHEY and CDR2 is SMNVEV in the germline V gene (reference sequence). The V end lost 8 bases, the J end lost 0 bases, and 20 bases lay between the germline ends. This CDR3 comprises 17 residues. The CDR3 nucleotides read TGTGCCAGCCGAAGCGAACTCGGGCAGAGCTCCTACAATGAGCAGTTCTTC. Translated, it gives CASRSELGQSSYNEQFF.

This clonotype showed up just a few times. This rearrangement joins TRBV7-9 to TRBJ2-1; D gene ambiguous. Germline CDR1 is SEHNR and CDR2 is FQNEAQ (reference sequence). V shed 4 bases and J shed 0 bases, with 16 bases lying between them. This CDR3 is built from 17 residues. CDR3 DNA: TGTGCCAGCAGCTCAACCCGCGATCAGAGCTCCTACAATGAGCAGTTCTTC. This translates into CASSSTRDQSSYNEQFF.

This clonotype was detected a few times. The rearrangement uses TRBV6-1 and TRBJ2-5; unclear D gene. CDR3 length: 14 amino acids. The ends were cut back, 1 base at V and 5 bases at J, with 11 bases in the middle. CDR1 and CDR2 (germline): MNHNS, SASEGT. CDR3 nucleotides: TGTGCCAGCAGTGAAGGTCTTAGTCGTGAGACCCAGTACTTC. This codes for CASSEGLSRETQYF.

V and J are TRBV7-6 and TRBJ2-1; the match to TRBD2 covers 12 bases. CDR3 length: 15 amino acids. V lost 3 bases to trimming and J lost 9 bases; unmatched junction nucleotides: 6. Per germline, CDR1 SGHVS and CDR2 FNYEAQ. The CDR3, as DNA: TGTGCCAGCAGCTTCACTAGCGGGAGGCCTGGTGAGCAGTTCTTC. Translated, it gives CASSFTSGRPGEQFF.

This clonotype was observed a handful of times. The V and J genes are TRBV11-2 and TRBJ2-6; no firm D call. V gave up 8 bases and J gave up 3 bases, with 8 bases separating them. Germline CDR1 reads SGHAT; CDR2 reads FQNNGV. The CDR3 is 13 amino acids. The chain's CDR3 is CASFSVGANVLTF. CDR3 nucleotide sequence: TGTGCCAGCTTCAGTGTTGGGGCCAACGTCCTGACTTTC.

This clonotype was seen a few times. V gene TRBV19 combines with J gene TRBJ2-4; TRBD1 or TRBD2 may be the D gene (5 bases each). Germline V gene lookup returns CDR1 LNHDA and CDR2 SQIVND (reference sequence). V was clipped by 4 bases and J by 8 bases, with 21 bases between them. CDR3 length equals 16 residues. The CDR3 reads CASSTHQGGRRDIQYF. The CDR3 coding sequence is TGTGCCAGTAGTACCCACCAGGGTGGAAGGCGGGACATTCAGTACTTC.

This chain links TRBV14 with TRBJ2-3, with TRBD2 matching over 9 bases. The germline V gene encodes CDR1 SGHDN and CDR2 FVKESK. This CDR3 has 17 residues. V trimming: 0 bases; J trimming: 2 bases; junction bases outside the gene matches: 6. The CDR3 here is CASSQETTSGYTDTQYF. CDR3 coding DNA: TGTGCCAGCAGCCAAGAAACGACTAGCGGATACACAGATACGCAGTATTTT.

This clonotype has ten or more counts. CDR3 in amino acids: CASSPKGSYEQYF. DNA for the CDR3: TGCGCCAGCAGCCCTAAGGGCTCCTACGAGCAGTACTTC. V and J are TRBV4-1 and TRBJ2-7; D unresolved. Trimming stripped 4 bases from V and 0 bases from J, with 7 bases between. The CDR3 extends over 13 amino acids. CDR1 is MGHRA and CDR2 is YSYEKL in the germline V gene.

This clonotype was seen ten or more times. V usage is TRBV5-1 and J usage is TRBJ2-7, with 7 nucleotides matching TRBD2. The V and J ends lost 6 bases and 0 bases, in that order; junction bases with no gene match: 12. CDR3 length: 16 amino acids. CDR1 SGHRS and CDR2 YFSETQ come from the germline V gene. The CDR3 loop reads CASTHNPSGTSYEQYF. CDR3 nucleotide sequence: TGCGCCAGCACCCATAACCCCAGCGGGACCTCCTACGAGCAGTACTTC.

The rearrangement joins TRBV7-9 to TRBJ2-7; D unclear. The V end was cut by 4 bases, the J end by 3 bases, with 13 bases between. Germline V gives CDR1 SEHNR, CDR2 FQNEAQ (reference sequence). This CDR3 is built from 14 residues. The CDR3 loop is CASSYDGRYYEQYF. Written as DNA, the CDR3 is TGTGCCAGCAGCTATGATGGCAGGTACTACGAGCAGTACTTC.

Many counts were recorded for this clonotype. The CDR3 coding sequence is TGCAGTGCTAGAAGGGTGGGAGTGTATTACGAGCAGTACTTC. Translating it yields CSARRVGVYYEQYF. The gene calls are TRBV20-1 and TRBJ2-7; maybe TRBD2 (5 bases). The V and J ends lost 2 bases and 4 bases respectively, with 15 bases between them. Germline CDR1 DFQATT, CDR2 SNEGSKA (reference sequence). The CDR3 has 14 residues.